Listed here is a single T cell receptor beta chain. Its matching antigen is unknown. Each donor supplied roughly 10 milliliters of peripheral blood. Each sample yielded at least 5 micrograms of PBMC total RNA. The data belong to a study of blood T cells in healthy people across ages. Study-wide points: Relative to aged donors, long-lived donors carried more naive CD4+ cells and displayed higher diversity. Getting older went along with TCR beta diversity per million T cells dropping roughly linearly.

Through a sample-barcoded 5' primer and a J-beta primer mix, a second PCR was run for roughly 7 to 12 cycles. TCRdb analysed the 5' RACE reads with MiXCR anew, one entry per CDR3 protein. This sample carries roughly 1.5 million distinct CDR3 sequences, roughly 43% of them seen once, and the ten largest clones take around 4%. The material sequenced was blood. The sequence was obtained from a woman aged 18-35 years in good health.

The DNA of the CDR3 is TGTGCCAGCAGTTTAGGGGGCTGGCCCACAGATACGCAGTATTTT. The encoded protein is CASSLGGWPTDTQYF. The rearrangement links TRBV27 to TRBJ2-3; possible D gene TRBD1, 6 bases. Trimming pared 2 bases from V and 2 bases from J, leaving 11 bases between. Per the germline V gene, CDR1 is MNHEY and CDR2 is SMNVEV (reference sequence). The CDR3 spans 15 residues.